What follows are 28 T cell receptor beta chains derived from one specimen sequenced in a study of early T cells in non-severe SARS-CoV-2 infection. TCRdb itself ran the 5' RACE reads through MiXCR, one entry per CDR3 protein. Among around 94,000 distinct CDR3 sequences listed, less than 15% were seen once. The material sequenced was whole blood. These receptors all stem from an adult who was a healthcare worker with PCR-confirmed SARS-CoV-2 infection or an uninfected control (not recorded which).

The table lists this clonotype with many counts. J is TRBJ2-5 and V is TRBV12-3 or TRBV12-4; D might be TRBD2 (6 bases). With 6 bases removed from V and 1 base from J, the gap between germline ends came to 15 bases. This CDR3 comprises 15 residues. The CDR3 loop is CASSPLAPPQETQYF. The CDR3 DNA reads TGTGCCAGCAGCCCACTAGCTCCCCCCCAAGAGACCCAGTACTTC.

This rearrangement joins TRBV28 to TRBJ2-1; the match to TRBD2 covers 7 bases. The junction had 14 bases not matched to a gene; V was cut back by 3 bases and J by 9 bases. Germline V gene data show CDR1 as MDHEN and CDR2 as SYDVKM. The CDR3 runs to 16 residues. Written as DNA, the CDR3 is TGTGCCAGCAGTTTCCGCCGGAGGGGCGGGAGACGTGAGCAGTTCTTC. This gives the protein CASSFRRRGGRREQFF.

This sequence joins TRBV29-1 and TRBJ2-7; no clear D gene. The V gene lost 5 bases and the J gene lost 0 bases, with 11 bases spanning the gap. CDR1 SQVTM and CDR2 ANQGSEA come from the germline V gene. The CDR3 spans 13 residues. CDR3 nucleotides: TGCAGCGTTCGGGCGTCTGGCTCCTACGAGCAGTACTTC. As protein: CSVRASGSYEQYF.

This clonotype was seen only a few times. V is TRBV5-4 and J is TRBJ2-2, with 7 bases aligning to TRBD2. This CDR3 spans 16 amino acids. The junction had 3 bases not matched to a gene; V was cut back by 0 bases and J by 1 base. Germline V gene data show CDR1 as SGHNT and CDR2 as YYREEE (reference sequence). The CDR3 nucleotides read TGTGCCAGCAGCTTGGATGCGGGAGTGAACACCGGGGAGCTGTTTTTT. It translates to CASSLDAGVNTGELFF.

At least ten counts were recorded for this clonotype. This sequence joins TRBV3-1 and TRBJ2-5; possibly TRBD2 for D (6 bases). Germline lookup yields CDR1 LGHDT and CDR2 YNNKEL (reference sequence). V was shortened by 5 bases and J by 4 bases, with 14 bases between the two germline ends. The CDR3 spans 14 residues. The CDR3: CASSYRAGRETQYF. For the CDR3, the DNA is TGTGCCAGCAGCTACCGGGCCGGGAGAGAGACCCAGTACTTC.

In this sample, this clonotype turned up a few times. The chain recombines TRBV20-1 with TRBJ2-1, with 13 nucleotides matching TRBD2. V dropped 5 bases and J dropped 7; count of bases not matched to a gene: 11. This CDR3 region has 16 residues. Germline V CDR1 and CDR2: DFQATT, SNEGSKA (reference sequence). The CDR3 nucleotides are TGCAGTGCTCTCCGACTAGCGGGGGGCCCGAGAAATGAGCAGTTCTTC. This gives the protein CSALRLAGGPRNEQFF.

This clonotype was seen ten or more times. The chain combines TRBV13 with TRBJ1-4; unclear D gene. The CDR3 is made up of 17 amino acids. Trimming cost V 6 bases and J 0 bases, with 17 bases left between them. Germline V lookup: CDR1 PRHDT, CDR2 FYEKMQ (reference sequence). The CDR3 coding sequence is TGTGCCAGCAGTTCTGGGCCTACCGGCGCAACTAATGAAAAACTGTTTTTT. This codes for CASSSGPTGATNEKLFF. The full variable domain, with the rest looked up from reference TRBV13 and TRBJ1-4, is AAGVIQSPRHLIKEKRETATLKCYPIPRHDTVYWYQQGPGQDPQFLISFYEKMQSDKGSIPDRFSAQQFSDYHSELNMSSLELGDSALYFCASSSGPTGATNEKLFFGSGTQLSVL.

The gene calls are TRBV9 and TRBJ1-3; no firm D call. The CDR3 has 14 amino acids. CDR1 and CDR2 (germline): SGDLS, YYNGEE. The V end was cut by 2 bases, the J end by 4 bases, with 10 bases between. The chain's CDR3 is CASSVADIGNTIYF. The CDR3 region has the DNA TGTGCCAGCAGCGTGGCGGATATCGGAAACACCATATATTTT.

There are a few counts of this clonotype. V is TRBV7-8 and J is TRBJ1-1, with D possibly TRBD1 on 6 matching bases. The germline V gene encodes CDR1 SGHVS and CDR2 FQNEAQ. The CDR3 sequence is 18 residues long. Trimming removed 2 bases from V and 4 bases from J, with 23 bases in between. This CDR3 reads CASSLKVMGAQKGTEAFF. The CDR3 nucleotides read TGTGCCAGCAGCTTAAAAGTCATGGGGGCCCAGAAGGGCACTGAAGCTTTCTTT.

The table lists this clonotype with many counts. The V call is TRBV12-3 or TRBV12-4, the J call TRBJ1-2; D gene unclear. The V gene lost 2 bases and the J gene lost 4 bases, with 26 bases spanning the gap. The CDR3 contains 19 residues. CDR3: CASSLFRGWAGGSIYGYTF. For the CDR3, the DNA is TGTGCCAGCAGTTTATTCCGGGGATGGGCAGGCGGGAGTATCTATGGCTACACCTTC.

This clonotype was counted a few times. This chain uses TRBV28 with TRBJ2-7, with D hard to call. Trimming cost V 6 bases and J 4 bases, with 16 bases left between them. There are 14 residues in the CDR3. CDR1 MDHEN and CDR2 SYDVKM come from the germline V gene. CDR3 protein: CASRPSPGAYEQYF. DNA for the CDR3: TGTGCCAGCAGACCTTCCCCCGGAGCGTACGAGCAGTACTTC.

This clonotype was recorded many times. The J gene is TRBJ2-1, the V gene TRBV11-2; no clear D. The CDR3 has 11 amino acids. Trimming cost V 4 bases and J 9 bases, with 7 bases left between them. Looked up from germline, CDR1 is SGHAT and CDR2 is FQNNGV. DNA for the CDR3: TGTGCCAGCAGCTCCGGAGCTGAGCAGTTCTTC. This translates into CASSSGAEQFF.

This clonotype was seen more than once but under ten times. The chain uses TRBV7-2 and TRBJ2-5; the match to TRBD2 covers 13 bases. Germline CDR1 SGHTA, CDR2 FQGNSA. The ends lost 5 bases at V and 5 bases at J; junction bases unmatched: 5. The CDR3 extends over 15 amino acids. CDR3: CASSPGLAGEETQYF. The CDR3 nucleotides read TGTGCCAGCAGCCCTGGACTAGCGGGAGAGGAGACCCAGTACTTC. Filled out from reference TRBV7-2 and TRBJ2-5, the complete variable domain reads GAGVSQSPSNKVTEKGKDVELRCDPISGHTALYWYRQSLGQGLEFLIYFQGNSAPDKSGLPSDRFSAERTGGSVSTLTIQRTQQEDSAVYLCASSPGLAGEETQYFGPGTRLLVL.

This clonotype is a singleton in its sample. This sequence joins TRBV10-3 and TRBJ2-1; D is ambiguous. The V end lost 11 bases, the J end lost 8 bases, and 10 bases lay between the germline ends. The CDR3 spans 10 residues. Per germline, CDR1 ENHRY and CDR2 SYGVKD. The CDR3 sequence is CAVPPHEQFF. In DNA, the CDR3 is TGTGCCGTCCCACCCCATGAGCAGTTCTTC.

This clonotype appeared many times. The chain uses TRBV28 and TRBJ2-3, with 7 bases aligning to TRBD1. The CDR3 consists of 14 residues. Germline V CDR1 and CDR2: MDHEN, SYDVKM. With 8 bases clipped from V and 11 bases from J, the junction kept 16 bases outside the gene matches. CDR3: CASQRDSIVFRQYF. CDR3 sequence (DNA): TGTGCCAGCCAACGGGACAGCATTGTCTTTCGGCAGTATTTT.

The gene calls are TRBV6-2 or TRBV6-3 and TRBJ2-7; tentative D call: TRBD2 (5 bases). This CDR3 has 13 amino acids. Germline V gene sequence: CDR1 MNHEY, CDR2 SVGEGT. V was cut by 5 bases and J by 3 bases, with 11 bases left in between. CDR3 loop: CASSHGLNYEQYF. The CDR3 DNA reads as TGTGCCAGCAGTCACGGACTGAACTACGAGCAGTACTTC.

This clonotype was counted ten times or more. The chain recombines TRBV14 with TRBJ2-3; no clear D. This CDR3 has 17 residues. CDR1 and CDR2 from the germline V gene are SGHDN and FVKESK. V was cut by 2 bases and J by 3 bases, with 18 bases left in between. CDR3: CASSQSYLPTRTDTQYF. The CDR3 DNA sequence: TGTGCCAGCAGCCAATCCTACCTCCCGACCCGAACAGATACGCAGTATTTT.

The chain uses TRBV12-3 or TRBV12-4 and TRBJ2-3, with a weak D call TRBD2 (6 bases). The CDR3 contains 15 residues. Trimming cost V 2 bases and J 3 bases, with 12 bases left between them. CDR3 protein: CASSLWGRSTDTQYF. The CDR3 DNA is TGTGCCAGCAGTTTATGGGGGAGGAGTACAGATACGCAGTATTTT.

This clonotype has a count of ten or more. V gene TRBV7-9 combines with J gene TRBJ2-7; 7 nucleotides align to TRBD2. Germline CDR1 and CDR2: SEHNR and FQNEAQ (reference sequence). This CDR3 has 16 amino acids. After removal of 5 bases from V and 4 bases from J, the junction contained 14 bases not matched to a gene. CDR3 amino acids: CASSPGGPGGVYEQYF. The CDR3, as DNA: TGTGCCAGCAGCCCGGGGGGACCGGGAGGTGTGTACGAGCAGTACTTC.

This clonotype was seen repeatedly, ten times or more. This chain joins TRBV6-1 and TRBJ2-3; weak D call: TRBD2 (5 bases). The CDR3 loop spans 14 amino acids. The V end was cut by 6 bases, the J end by 4 bases, with 14 bases between. From germline, CDR1 is MNHNS and CDR2 SASEGT. This CDR3 is CASSPSFGADTQYF. The CDR3 DNA is TGTGCCAGCAGCCCTAGCTTCGGCGCAGATACGCAGTATTTT.

There are many counts of this clonotype. V gene TRBV20-1 combines with J gene TRBJ1-1; a weak D match, TRBD1 (6 bases). Germline CDR1 is DFQATT and CDR2 is SNEGSKA (reference sequence). V was cut by 5 bases and J by 1 base, with 14 bases left in between. This CDR3 has 14 amino acids. CDR3 nucleotide sequence: TGCAGTGCTCCTGAGGGGGGAAAGAACACTGAAGCTTTCTTT. Its protein product is CSAPEGGKNTEAFF.

This clonotype turned up a few times. V is TRBV6-1 and J is TRBJ2-1; 11 bases are shared with TRBD2. The CDR3 extends over 15 amino acids. Trimming took 5 bases from V and 7 from J; bases not matched to a gene: 7. Germline V CDR1 and CDR2: MNHNS, SASEGT. The CDR3 DNA reads TGTGCCAGCAGTCTACTAGCGGGAGAGTGGAATGAGCAGTTCTTC. The encoded protein is CASSLLAGEWNEQFF.

This clonotype was counted at least ten times. The chain uses TRBV4-1 and TRBJ1-2, with D unclear. Germline CDR1 and CDR2: MGHRA and YSYEKL. Trimming cost V 0 bases and J 4 bases, with 15 bases left between them. There are 16 residues in the CDR3. CDR3: CASSQDNGRASYGYTF. The CDR3 nucleotides are TGCGCCAGCAGCCAAGATAATGGCCGGGCAAGCTATGGCTACACCTTC.

The J gene is TRBJ2-2, the V gene TRBV19; D not resolved. Trimming removed 6 bases at V and 2 bases at J, with 13 bases between. Germline lookup yields CDR1 LNHDA and CDR2 SQIVND (reference sequence). The CDR3 has 15 residues. The CDR3 here is CASSPFGSNTGELFF. CDR3 coding DNA: TGTGCCAGTAGCCCCTTTGGCAGTAACACCGGGGAGCTGTTTTTT.

This clonotype was seen a handful of times. The J gene is TRBJ1-6, the V gene TRBV7-9; D call uncertain. With 1 base removed from V and 7 bases from J, the gap between germline ends came to 14 bases. CDR1 and CDR2 (germline): SEHNR, FQNEAQ (reference sequence). The CDR3 is 16 residues long. This CDR3 is CASSLDFGGENSPLHF. DNA for the CDR3: TGTGCCAGCAGCTTAGATTTCGGAGGAGAGAATTCACCCCTCCACTTT.

The V gene is TRBV9, the J gene TRBJ1-1; D unclear. The V end lost 0 bases, the J end lost 1 base, and 7 bases lay between the germline ends. There are 14 residues in the CDR3. In germline, CDR1 is SGDLS, CDR2 YYNGEE. CDR3 amino acids: CASSVVTANTEAFF. In DNA, the CDR3 is TGTGCCAGCAGCGTAGTAACGGCGAACACTGAAGCTTTCTTT.

Many counts were recorded for this clonotype. The gene calls are TRBV6-5 and TRBJ2-5; 7 bases are a match to TRBD2. V was clipped by 6 bases and J by 5 bases; unmatched bases: 9. This CDR3 spans 14 amino acids. Per the germline V gene, CDR1 is MNHEY and CDR2 is SVGAGI. CDR3 nucleotide sequence: TGTGCCAGCAGCCATGGGGGGGAGTTGGAGACCCAGTACTTC. It codes for CASSHGGELETQYF.

This chain joins TRBV27 and TRBJ2-7; D is unclear. Trimming shortened V by 5 bases and J by 5 bases, and 19 bases separated the two germline ends. CDR3 length: 15 residues. Germline V gene lookup returns CDR1 MNHEY and CDR2 SMNVEV (reference sequence). The CDR3 bases are TGTGCCAGCAGTCCCTCGCCAGGTCGCATCCACGAGCAGTACTTC. Translation: CASSPSPGRIHEQYF.